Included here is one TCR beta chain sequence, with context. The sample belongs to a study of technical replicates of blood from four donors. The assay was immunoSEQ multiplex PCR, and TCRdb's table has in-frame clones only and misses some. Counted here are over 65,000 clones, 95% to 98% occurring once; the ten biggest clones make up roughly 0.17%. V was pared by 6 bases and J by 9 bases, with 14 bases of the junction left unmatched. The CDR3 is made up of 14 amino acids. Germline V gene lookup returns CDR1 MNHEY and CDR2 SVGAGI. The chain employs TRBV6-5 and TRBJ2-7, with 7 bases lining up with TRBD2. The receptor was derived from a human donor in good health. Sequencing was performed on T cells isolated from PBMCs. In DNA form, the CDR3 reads TGTGCCAGCAGAACGGGGGAGGGCCGTGCGGGGCAGTACTTC. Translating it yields CASRTGEGRAGQYF.